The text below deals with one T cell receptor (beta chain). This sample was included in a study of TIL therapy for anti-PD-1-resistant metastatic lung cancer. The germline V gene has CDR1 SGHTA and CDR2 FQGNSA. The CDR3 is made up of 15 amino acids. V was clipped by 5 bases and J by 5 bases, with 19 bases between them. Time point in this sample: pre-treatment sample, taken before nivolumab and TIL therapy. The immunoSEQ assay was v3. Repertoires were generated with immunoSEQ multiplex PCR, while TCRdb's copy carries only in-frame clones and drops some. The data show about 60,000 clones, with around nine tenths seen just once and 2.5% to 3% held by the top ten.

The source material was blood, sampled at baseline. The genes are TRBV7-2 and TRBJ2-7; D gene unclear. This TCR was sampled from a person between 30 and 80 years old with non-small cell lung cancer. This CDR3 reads CASSTFLRTSDEQYF. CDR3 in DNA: TGTGCCAGCAGCACCTTCCTGAGGACCTCGGACGAGCAGTACTTC.